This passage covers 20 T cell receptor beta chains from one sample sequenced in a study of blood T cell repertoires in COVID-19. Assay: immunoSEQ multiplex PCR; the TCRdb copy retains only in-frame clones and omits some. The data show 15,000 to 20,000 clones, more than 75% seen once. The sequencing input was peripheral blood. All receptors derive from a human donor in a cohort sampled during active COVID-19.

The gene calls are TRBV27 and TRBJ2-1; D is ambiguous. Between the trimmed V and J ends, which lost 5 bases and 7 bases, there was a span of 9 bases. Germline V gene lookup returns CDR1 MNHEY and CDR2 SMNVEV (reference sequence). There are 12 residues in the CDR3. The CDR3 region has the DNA TGTGCCAGCAGTCACTCACGTAATGAGCAGTTCTTC. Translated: CASSHSRNEQFF.

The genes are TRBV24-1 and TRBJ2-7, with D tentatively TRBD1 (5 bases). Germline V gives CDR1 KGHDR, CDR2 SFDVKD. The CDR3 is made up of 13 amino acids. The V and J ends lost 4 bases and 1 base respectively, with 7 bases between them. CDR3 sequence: CATSDRVSYEQYF. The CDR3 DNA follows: TGTGCCACCAGTGACAGGGTGTCCTACGAGCAGTACTTC.

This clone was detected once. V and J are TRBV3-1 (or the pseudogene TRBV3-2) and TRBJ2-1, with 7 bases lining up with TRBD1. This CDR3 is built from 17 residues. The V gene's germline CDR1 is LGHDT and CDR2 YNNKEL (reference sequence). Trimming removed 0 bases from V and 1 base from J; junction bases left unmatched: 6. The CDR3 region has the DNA TGTGCCAGCAGCCAAGATAGGGGCAGGGGGTCCTACAATGAGCAGTTCTTC. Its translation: CASSQDRGRGSYNEQFF.

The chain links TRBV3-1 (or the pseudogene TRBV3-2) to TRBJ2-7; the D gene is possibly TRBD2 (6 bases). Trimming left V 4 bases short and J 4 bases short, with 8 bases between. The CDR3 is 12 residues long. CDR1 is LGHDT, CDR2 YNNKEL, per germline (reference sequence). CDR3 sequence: CASSLGTYEQYF. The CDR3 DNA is TGTGCCAGCAGCCTCGGGACTTACGAGCAGTACTTC.

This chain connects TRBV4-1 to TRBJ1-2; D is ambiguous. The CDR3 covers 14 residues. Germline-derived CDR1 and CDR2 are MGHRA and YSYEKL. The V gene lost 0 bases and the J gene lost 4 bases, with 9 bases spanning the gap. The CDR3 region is CASSQELWSYGYTF. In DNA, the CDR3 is TGCGCCAGCAGCCAAGAGCTATGGTCCTATGGCTACACCTTC.

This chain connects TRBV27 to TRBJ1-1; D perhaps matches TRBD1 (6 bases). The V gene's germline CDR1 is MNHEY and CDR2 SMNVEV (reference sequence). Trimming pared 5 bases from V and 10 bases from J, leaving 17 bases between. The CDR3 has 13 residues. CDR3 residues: CASSPRGGLRAFF. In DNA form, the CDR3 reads TGTGCCAGCAGTCCCCGGGGGGGGCTAAGAGCTTTCTTT.

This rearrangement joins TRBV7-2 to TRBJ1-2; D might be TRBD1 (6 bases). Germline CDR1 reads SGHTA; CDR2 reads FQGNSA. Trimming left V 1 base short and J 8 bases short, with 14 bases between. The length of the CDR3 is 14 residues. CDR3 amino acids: CASSLEGTLWGYTF. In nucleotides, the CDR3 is TGTGCCAGCAGCTTAGAGGGGACACTCTGGGGCTACACCTTC.

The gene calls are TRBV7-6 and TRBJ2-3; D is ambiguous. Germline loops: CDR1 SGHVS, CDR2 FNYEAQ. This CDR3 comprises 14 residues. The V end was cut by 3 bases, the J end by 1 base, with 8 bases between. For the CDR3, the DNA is TGTGCCAGCAGCTTGGGCGAGCGCACAGATACGCAGTATTTT. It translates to CASSLGERTDTQYF.

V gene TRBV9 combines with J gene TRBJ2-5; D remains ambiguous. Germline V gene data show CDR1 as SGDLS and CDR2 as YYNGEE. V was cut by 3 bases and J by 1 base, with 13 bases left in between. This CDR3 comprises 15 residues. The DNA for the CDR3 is TGTGCCAGCAGCGCATCCGCGTCCTTCCAAGAGACCCAGTACTTC. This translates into CASSASASFQETQYF.

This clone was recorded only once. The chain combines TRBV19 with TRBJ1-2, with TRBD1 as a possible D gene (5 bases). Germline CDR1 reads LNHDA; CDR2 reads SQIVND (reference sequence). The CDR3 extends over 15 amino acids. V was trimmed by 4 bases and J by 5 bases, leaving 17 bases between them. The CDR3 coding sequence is TGTGCCAGTAGTACCACCGCCCGCAGGGCTTATGGCTACACCTTC. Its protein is CASSTTARRAYGYTF.

CDR3: CASSFNFGTEAFF. Here the CDR3 DNA reads TGTGCCAGCAGCTTCAATTTCGGCACTGAAGCTTTCTTT. The chain uses TRBV7-9 and TRBJ1-1; D unresolved. The germline V and J ends were trimmed by 3 bases and 4 bases, with 9 bases remaining between them. The CDR3 is 13 amino acids. CDR1 SEHNR and CDR2 FQNEAQ come from the germline V gene (reference sequence).

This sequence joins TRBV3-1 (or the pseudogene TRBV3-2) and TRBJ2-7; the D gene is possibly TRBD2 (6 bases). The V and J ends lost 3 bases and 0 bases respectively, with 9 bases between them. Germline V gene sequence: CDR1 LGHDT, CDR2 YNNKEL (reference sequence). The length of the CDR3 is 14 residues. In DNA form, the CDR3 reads TGTGCCAGCAGCCATTCCGGGGGCTCCTACGAGCAGTACTTC. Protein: CASSHSGGSYEQYF.

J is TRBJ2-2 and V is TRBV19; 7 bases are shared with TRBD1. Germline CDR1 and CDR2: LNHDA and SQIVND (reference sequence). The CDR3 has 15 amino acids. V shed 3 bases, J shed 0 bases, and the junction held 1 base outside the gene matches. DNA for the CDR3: TGTGCCAGTAGTATGGGGACAGCGAACACCGGGGAGCTGTTTTTT. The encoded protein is CASSMGTANTGELFF.

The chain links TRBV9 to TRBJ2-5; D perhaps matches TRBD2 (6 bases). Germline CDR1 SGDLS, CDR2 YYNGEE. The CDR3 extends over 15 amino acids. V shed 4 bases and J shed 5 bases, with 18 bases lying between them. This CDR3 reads CASSPRPGGEETQYF. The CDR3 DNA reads TGTGCCAGCAGCCCCCGCCCAGGAGGGGAGGAGACCCAGTACTTC.

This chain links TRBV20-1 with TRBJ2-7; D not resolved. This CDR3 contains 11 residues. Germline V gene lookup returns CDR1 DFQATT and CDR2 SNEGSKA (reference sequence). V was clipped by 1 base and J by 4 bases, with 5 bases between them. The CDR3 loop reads CSARAEYEQYF. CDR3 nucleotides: TGCAGTGCTAGAGCTGAGTACGAGCAGTACTTC.

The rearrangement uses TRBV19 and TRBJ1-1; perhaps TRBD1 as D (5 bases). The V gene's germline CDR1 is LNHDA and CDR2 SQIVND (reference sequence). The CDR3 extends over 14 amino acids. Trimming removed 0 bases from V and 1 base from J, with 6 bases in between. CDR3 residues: CASSIDRGNTEAFF. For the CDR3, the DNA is TGTGCCAGTAGTATAGATAGGGGGAACACTGAAGCTTTCTTT.

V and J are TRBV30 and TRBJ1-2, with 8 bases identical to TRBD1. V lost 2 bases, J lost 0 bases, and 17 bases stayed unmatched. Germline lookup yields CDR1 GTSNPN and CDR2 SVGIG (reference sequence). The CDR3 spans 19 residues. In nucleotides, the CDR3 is TGTGCCTGGAGTCAAGGGGCAGGGGGCCGGGTGGTTACTAACTATGGCTACACCTTC. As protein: CAWSQGAGGRVVTNYGYTF.

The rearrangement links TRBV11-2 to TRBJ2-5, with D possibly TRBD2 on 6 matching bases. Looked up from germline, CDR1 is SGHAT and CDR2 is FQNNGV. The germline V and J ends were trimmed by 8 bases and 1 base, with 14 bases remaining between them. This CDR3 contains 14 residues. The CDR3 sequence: CASGAGNSQETQYF. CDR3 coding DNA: TGTGCCAGCGGGGCGGGGAATAGCCAAGAGACCCAGTACTTC.

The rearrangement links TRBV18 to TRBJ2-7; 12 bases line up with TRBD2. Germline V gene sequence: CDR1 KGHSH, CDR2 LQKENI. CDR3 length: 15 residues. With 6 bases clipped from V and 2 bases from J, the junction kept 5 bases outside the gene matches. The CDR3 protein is CASSLTSGGTYEQYF. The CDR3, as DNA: TGTGCCAGCTCCCTGACTAGCGGGGGAACCTACGAGCAGTACTTC.

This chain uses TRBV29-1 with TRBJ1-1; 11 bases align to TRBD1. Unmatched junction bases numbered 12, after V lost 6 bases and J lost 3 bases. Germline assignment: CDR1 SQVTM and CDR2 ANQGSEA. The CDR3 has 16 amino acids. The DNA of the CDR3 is TGCAGCGTCCTCGGGAGGACAGGGGGCTCAGACACTGAAGCTTTCTTT. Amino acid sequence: CSVLGRTGGSDTEAFF.